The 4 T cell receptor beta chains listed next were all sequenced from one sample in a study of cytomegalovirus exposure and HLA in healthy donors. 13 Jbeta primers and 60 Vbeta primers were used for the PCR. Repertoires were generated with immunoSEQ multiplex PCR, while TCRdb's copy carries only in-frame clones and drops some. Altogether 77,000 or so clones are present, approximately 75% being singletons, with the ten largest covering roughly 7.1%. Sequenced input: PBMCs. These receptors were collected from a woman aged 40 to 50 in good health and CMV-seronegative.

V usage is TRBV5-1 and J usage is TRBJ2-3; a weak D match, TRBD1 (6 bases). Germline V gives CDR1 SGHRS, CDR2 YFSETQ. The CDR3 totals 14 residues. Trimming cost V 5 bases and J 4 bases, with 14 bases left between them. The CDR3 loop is CASRFPGEPDTQYF. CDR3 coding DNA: TGCGCCAGCAGATTTCCAGGGGAACCAGATACGCAGTATTTT.

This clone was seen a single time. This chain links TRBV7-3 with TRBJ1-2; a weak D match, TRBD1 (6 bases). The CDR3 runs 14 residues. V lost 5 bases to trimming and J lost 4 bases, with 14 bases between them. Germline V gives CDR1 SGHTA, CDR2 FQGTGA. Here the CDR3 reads CASSKGGASYGYTF. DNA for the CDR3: TGTGCCAGCAGCAAGGGGGGGGCCAGCTATGGCTACACCTTC.

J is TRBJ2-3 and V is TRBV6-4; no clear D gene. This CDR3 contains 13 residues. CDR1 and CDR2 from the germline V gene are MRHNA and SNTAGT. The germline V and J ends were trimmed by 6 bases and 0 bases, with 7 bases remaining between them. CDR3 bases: TGTGCCAGCAGATCTCCTAGCACAGATACGCAGTATTTT. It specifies CASRSPSTDTQYF.

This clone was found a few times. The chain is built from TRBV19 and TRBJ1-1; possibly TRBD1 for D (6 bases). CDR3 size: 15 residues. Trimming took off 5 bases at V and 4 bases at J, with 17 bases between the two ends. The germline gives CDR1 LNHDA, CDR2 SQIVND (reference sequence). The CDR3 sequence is CASSLAHRASTEAFF. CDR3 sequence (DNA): TGTGCCAGTAGTCTCGCTCACAGGGCTAGCACTGAAGCTTTCTTT.